The clone carrying this T cell receptor beta chain was observed many times. Its specificity is unknown. The record originates from a study of T cell repertoires in cytomegalovirus infection. Turning to the study itself: It can be stated that public TCR beta signatures indicated CMV infection as well as a matching HLA type. Notes on the study in general: Clonotype analysis showed dominance of the ex vivo response by HLA-C-restricted CMV-specific TCR beta clonotypes. Summed public TCR beta family frequency identified CMV carriers bearing the relevant HLA.

With 5 bases removed from V and 6 bases from J, the gap between germline ends came to 11 bases. The CDR3 has 12 residues. Germline V gene lookup returns CDR1 MNHNS and CDR2 SASEGT. TCRdb fed the reads into MiXCR, producing one record per CDR3 protein. The data contain about 300,000 distinct CDR3 sequences, 8% to 10% of them singletons. The sequencing sample was made of PBMCs. The chain uses TRBV6-1 and TRBJ2-7; D call uncertain. The sequence derives from a human donor in good health (CMV status not recorded). Some clones in this sample may be carry-over from other donors' samples. CDR3 in DNA: TGTGCCAGCAGTCCAACAATGGGCGAGCAGTACGTC. This encodes CASSPTMGEQYV.